This T cell receptor beta chain was sequenced during a study of blood T cell repertoires in COVID-19. At the level of the study: T cells, B-cell-depleted T cells, or PBMCs supplied cDNA or gDNA.

Method: immunoSEQ multiplex PCR; TCRdb's copy keeps in-frame clones and lacks some. The data contain 350,000 to 500,000 clones, roughly 88% of them singletons. Cohorts were assigned according to the clinical history that participants reported. This TCR was recovered from a woman between 18 and 29 years old who had been exposed to COVID-19. Sequencing used PBMCs or T cells enriched from blood (not recorded which).

The CDR3 bases are TGTGCCAGCAGCTCCGCGGACAGGGAGGGGGATACGCAGTATTTT. This sequence encodes CASSSADREGDTQYF. This chain uses TRBV13 with TRBJ2-3; D is possibly TRBD1 (8 bases). V was trimmed by 4 bases and J by 6 bases, leaving 17 bases between them. The length of the CDR3 is 15 residues. From germline, CDR1 is PRHDT and CDR2 FYEKMQ (reference sequence). The entire variable domain, with the rest obtained from reference TRBV13 and TRBJ2-3, is as follows: AAGVIQSPRHLIKEKRETATLKCYPIPRHDTVYWYQQGPGQDPQFLISFYEKMQSDKGSIPDRFSAQQFSDYHSELNMSSLELGDSALYFCASSSADREGDTQYFGPGTRLTVL.